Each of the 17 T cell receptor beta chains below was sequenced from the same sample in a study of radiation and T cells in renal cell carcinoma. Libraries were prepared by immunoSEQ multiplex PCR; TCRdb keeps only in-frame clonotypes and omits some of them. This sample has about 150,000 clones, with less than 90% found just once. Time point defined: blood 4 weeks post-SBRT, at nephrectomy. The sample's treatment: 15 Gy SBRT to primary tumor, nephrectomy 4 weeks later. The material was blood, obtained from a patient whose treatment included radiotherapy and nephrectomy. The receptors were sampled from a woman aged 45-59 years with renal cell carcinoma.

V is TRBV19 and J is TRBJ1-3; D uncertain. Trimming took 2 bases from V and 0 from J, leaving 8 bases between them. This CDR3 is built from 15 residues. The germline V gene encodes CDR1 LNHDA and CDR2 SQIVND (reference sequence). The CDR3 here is CASSINSYSGNTIYF. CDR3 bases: TGTGCCAGTAGTATAAACTCTTACTCTGGAAACACCATATATTTT.

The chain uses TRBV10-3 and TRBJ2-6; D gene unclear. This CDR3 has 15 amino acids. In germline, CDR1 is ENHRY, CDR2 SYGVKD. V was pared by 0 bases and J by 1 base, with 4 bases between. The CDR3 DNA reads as TGTGCCATCAGTGAGTCTGAGTCTGGGGCCAACGTCCTGACTTTC. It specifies CAISESESGANVLTF.

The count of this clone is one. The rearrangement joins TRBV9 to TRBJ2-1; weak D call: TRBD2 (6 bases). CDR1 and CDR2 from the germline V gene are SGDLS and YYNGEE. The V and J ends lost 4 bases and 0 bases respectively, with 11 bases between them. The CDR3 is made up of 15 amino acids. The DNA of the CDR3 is TGTGCCAGCAGCTCGGCCGGGGGCTCCTACAATGAGCAGTTCTTC. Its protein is CASSSAGGSYNEQFF. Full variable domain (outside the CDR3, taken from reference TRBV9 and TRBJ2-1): DSGVTQTPKHLITATGQRVTLRCSPRSGDLSVYWYQQSLDQGLQFLIQYYNGEERAKGNILERFSAQQFPDLHSELNLSSLELGDSALYFCASSSAGGSYNEQFFGPGTRLTVL.

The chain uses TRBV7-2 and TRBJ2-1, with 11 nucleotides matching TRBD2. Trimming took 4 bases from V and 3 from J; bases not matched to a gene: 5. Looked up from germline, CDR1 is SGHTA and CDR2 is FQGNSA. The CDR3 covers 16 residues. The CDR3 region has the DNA TGTGCCAGCAGCTGGCGAGGGACTAGCGGCTACAATGAGCAGTTCTTC. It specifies CASSWRGTSGYNEQFF.

CDR3 DNA sequence: TGTGCCAGCAGCCGGTACGGGACTAGCAGTTCCTACGAGCAGTACTTC. Translated, it gives CASSRYGTSSSYEQYF. The genes are TRBV4-2 and TRBJ2-7; 9 nucleotides match TRBD2. CDR1 and CDR2 (germline): LGHNA, YNFKEQ. This CDR3 is built from 16 residues. The ends lost 4 bases at V and 1 base at J; junction bases unmatched: 8.

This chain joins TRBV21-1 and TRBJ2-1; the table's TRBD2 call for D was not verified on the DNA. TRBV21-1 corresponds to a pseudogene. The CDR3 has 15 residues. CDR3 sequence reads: CASSKGLALYNEQFF. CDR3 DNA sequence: TGTGCCAGCAGCAAAGGGCTAGCGCTTTACAATGAGCAGTTCTTC.

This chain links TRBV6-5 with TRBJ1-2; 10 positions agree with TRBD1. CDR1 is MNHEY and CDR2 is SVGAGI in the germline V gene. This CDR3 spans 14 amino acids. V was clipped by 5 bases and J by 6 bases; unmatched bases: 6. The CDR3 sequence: CASSRGTGDHGYTF. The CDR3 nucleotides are TGTGCCAGCAGTCGTGGGACAGGGGACCATGGCTACACCTTC.

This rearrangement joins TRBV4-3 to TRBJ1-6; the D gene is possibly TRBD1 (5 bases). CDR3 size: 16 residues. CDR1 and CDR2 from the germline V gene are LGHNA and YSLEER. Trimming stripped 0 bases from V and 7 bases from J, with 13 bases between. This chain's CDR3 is CASSQEASGRNSPLHF. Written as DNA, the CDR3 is TGCGCCAGCAGCCAAGAAGCCTCAGGGCGGAATTCACCCCTCCACTTT.

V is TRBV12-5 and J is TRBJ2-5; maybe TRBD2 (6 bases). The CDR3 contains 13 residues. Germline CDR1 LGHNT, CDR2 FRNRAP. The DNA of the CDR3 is TGTGACCACCCCCCGGGGGACCAAGAGACCCAGTACTTC. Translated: CDHPPGDQETQYF.

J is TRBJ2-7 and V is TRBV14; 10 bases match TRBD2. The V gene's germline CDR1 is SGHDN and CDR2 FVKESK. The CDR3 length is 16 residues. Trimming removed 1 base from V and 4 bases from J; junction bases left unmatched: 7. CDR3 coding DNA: TGTGCCAGCAGCCAAGGGCTAGCGGGAGTGTTATACGAGCAGTACTTC. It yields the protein CASSQGLAGVLYEQYF.

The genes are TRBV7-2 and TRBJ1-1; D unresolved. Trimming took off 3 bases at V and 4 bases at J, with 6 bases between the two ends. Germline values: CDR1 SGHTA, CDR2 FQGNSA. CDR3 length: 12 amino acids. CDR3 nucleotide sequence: TGTGCCAGCAGCTTTTCCTCCACTGAAGCTTTCTTT. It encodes CASSFSSTEAFF. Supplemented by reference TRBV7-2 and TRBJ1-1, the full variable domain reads GAGVSQSPSNKVTEKGKDVELRCDPISGHTALYWYRQSLGQGLEFLIYFQGNSAPDKSGLPSDRFSAERTGGSVSTLTIQRTQQEDSAVYLCASSFSSTEAFFGQGTRLTVV.

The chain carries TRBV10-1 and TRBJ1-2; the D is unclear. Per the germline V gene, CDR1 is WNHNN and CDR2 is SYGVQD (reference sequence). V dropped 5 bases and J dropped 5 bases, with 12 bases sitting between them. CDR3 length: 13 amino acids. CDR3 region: CASSSDPGYGYTF. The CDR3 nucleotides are TGCGCCAGCAGTTCGGACCCTGGGTATGGCTACACCTTC.

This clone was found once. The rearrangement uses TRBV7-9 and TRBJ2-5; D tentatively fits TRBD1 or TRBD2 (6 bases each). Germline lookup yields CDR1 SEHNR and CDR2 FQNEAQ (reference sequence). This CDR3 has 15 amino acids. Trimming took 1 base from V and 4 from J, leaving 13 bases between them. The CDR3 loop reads CASSLVGGLRETQYF. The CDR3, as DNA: TGTGCCAGCAGCTTAGTGGGGGGCCTGAGAGAGACCCAGTACTTC.

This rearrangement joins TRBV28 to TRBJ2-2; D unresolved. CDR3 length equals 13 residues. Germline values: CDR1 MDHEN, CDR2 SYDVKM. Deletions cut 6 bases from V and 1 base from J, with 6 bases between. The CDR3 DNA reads TGTGCCAGCAGAACAAGGAACACCGGGGAGCTGTTTTTT. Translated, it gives CASRTRNTGELFF. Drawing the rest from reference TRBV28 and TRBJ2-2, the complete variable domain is DVKVTQSSRYLVKRTGEKVFLECVQDMDHENMFWYRQDPGLGLRLIYFSYDVKMKEKGDIPEGYSVSREKKERFSLILESASTNQTSMYLCASRTRNTGELFFGEGSRLTVL.

CDR3 sequence (DNA): TGTGCCAGCAGTGGAACTCCAGAGTCCGGAAACACCATATATTTT. Translating it yields CASSGTPESGNTIYF. The chain has TRBV6-1 and TRBJ1-3; D gene uncertain. Germline V gives CDR1 MNHNS, CDR2 SASEGT. The V end was cut by 4 bases, the J end by 4 bases, with 14 bases between. The CDR3 runs 15 residues.

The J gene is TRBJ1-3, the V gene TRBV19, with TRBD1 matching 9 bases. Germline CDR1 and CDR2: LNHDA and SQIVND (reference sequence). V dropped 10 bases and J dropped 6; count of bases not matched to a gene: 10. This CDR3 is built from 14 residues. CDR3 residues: CATKRDRAANTIYF. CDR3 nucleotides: TGTGCCACCAAGCGGGACAGGGCGGCAAACACCATATATTTT.

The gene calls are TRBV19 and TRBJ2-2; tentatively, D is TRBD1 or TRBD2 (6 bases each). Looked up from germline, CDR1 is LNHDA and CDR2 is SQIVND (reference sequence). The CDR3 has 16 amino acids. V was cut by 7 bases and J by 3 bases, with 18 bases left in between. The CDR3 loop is CASTGNRGLYTGELFF. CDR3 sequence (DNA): TGTGCCAGTACGGGCAACCGGGGGCTTTACACCGGGGAGCTGTTTTTT.